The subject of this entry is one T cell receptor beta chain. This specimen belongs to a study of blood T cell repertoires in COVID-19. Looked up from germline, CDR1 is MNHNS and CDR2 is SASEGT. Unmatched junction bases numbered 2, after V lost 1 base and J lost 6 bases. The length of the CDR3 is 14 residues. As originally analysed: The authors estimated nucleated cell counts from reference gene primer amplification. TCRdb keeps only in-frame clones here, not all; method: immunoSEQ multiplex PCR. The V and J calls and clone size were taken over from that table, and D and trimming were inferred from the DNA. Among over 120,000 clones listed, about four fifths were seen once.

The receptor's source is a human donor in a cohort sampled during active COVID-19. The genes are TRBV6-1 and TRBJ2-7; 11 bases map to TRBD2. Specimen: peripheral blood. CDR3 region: CASSEGGLAAEQYF. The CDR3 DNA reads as TGTGCCAGCAGTGAAGGGGGACTAGCGGCCGAGCAGTACTTC.